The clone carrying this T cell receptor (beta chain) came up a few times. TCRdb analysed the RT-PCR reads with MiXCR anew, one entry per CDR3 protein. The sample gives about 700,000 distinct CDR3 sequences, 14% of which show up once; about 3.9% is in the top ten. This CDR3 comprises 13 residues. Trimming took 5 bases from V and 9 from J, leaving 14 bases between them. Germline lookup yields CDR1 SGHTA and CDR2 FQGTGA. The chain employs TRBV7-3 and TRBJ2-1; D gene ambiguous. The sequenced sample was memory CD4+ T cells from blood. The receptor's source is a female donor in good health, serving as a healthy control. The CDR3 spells CASSIGPGREQFF. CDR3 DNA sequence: TGTGCCAGCAGCATAGGACCAGGCCGTGAGCAGTTCTTC.